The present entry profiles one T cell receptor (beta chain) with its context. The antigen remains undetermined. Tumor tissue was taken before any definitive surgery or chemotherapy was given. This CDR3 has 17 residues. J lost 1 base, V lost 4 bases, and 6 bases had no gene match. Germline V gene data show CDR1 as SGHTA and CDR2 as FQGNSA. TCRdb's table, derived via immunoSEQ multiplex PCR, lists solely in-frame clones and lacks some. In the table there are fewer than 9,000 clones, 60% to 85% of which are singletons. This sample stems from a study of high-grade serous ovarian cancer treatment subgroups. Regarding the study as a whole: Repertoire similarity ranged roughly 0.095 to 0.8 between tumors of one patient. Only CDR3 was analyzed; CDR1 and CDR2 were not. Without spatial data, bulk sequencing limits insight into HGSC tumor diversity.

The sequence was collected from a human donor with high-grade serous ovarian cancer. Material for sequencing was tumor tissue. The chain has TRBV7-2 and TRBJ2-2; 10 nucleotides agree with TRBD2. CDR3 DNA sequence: TGTGCCAGCAGCTCCGTAGCGGGGGGCTGGAACACCGGGGAGCTGTTTTTT. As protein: CASSSVAGGWNTGELFF.